This T cell receptor beta chain was sequenced in a study of T cells after yellow fever vaccination. Study conclusions and caveats: The booster saw the reappearance of most primary-vaccination clones (around 95% CD4, around 88% CD8).

A word on this clonotype: The antigen remains unidentified.

A single record per CDR3 protein comes from TCRdb applying MiXCR to the 5' RACE reads. The sample lists a few hundred thousand distinct CDR3 sequences, 11% occurring once. With 4 bases clipped from V and 0 bases from J, the junction kept 4 bases outside the gene matches. The V gene's germline CDR1 is SGHRS and CDR2 YFSETQ. This CDR3 has 15 amino acids. This clonotype was sampled from a man between 18 and 35 years old who received the YFV17D yellow fever vaccine. The chain combines TRBV5-1 with TRBJ2-3; the match to TRBD2 covers 8 bases. This specimen consisted of PBMCs, obtained on the day of the first yellow fever vaccination. In nucleotides, the CDR3 is TGCGCCAGCAGCCCGGGACTAGAAAGCACAGATACGCAGTATTTT. Amino acids: CASSPGLESTDTQYF.